The rows below give T cell receptor beta chains drawn from one sample of a study of blood T cell repertoires in COVID-19. Method: immunoSEQ multiplex PCR; TCRdb's copy keeps in-frame clones and lacks some. The data show 430,000 or so clones, about 88% seen once. Sequences were obtained from PBMCs or T cells enriched from blood (not recorded which). These receptors were obtained from a woman aged 18-29 years who had been exposed to COVID-19. The CDR3 runs from the conserved cysteine through the conserved F or W. Each record gives: D gene, J gene, clone size, V gene, CDR3 protein, CDR3 DNA. A D gene is named only where the DNA matches it firmly. Not every row has a clone size; where given, it reads once, few, many or a size class.

D gene: -
J gene: TRBJ2-7
clone size: once
V gene: TRBV3-1/TRBV3-2
CDR3 protein: CASSPSETGRPYEQYF
CDR3 DNA: TGTGCCAGCAGCCCCTCAGAGACAGGACGTCCCTACGAGCAGTACTTC

D gene: -
J gene: TRBJ1-1
clone size: -
V gene: TRBV9
CDR3 protein: CASSVPTGSTEAFF
CDR3 DNA: TGTGCCAGCAGCGTGCCGACAGGATCGACTGAAGCTTTCTTT

D gene: -
J gene: TRBJ1-1
clone size: -
V gene: TRBV28
CDR3 protein: CASSPGGQLNTEAFF
CDR3 DNA: TGTGCCAGCAGTCCGGGGGGGCAGCTGAACACTGAAGCTTTCTTT

D gene: -
J gene: TRBJ2-5
clone size: -
V gene: TRBV4-2
CDR3 protein: CASSQPERSQETQYF
CDR3 DNA: TGTGCCAGCAGCCAACCGGAGCGCTCCCAAGAGACCCAGTACTTC

D gene: -
J gene: TRBJ2-7
clone size: -
V gene: TRBV7-9
CDR3 protein: CASSLVSGSLYEQYF
CDR3 DNA: TGTGCCAGCAGCTTAGTAAGTGGGAGCCTATACGAGCAGTACTTC

D gene: -
J gene: TRBJ2-1
clone size: once
V gene: TRBV6-5
CDR3 protein: CASYRAGEQFF
CDR3 DNA: TGTGCCAGCTACCGTGCAGGTGAGCAGTTCTTC

D gene: TRBD1
J gene: TRBJ2-7
clone size: -
V gene: TRBV28
CDR3 protein: CASSFRDRNSYEQYF
CDR3 DNA: TGTGCCAGCAGTTTCCGGGACAGAAATTCCTACGAGCAGTACTTC

D gene: -
J gene: TRBJ1-1
clone size: -
V gene: TRBV18
CDR3 protein: CASSPPNRVNTEAFF
CDR3 DNA: TGTGCCAGCTCACCACCGAACCGGGTTAACACTGAAGCTTTCTTT

D gene: TRBD1
J gene: TRBJ2-5
clone size: -
V gene: TRBV3-1/TRBV3-2
CDR3 protein: CASSPRTGQETQYF
CDR3 DNA: TGTGCCAGCAGCCCTCGGACAGGTCAAGAGACCCAGTACTTC

D gene: TRBD1
J gene: TRBJ2-7
clone size: -
V gene: TRBV6-5
CDR3 protein: CASSPRGHEQYF
CDR3 DNA: TGTGCCAGCAGTCCCAGGGGGCACGAGCAGTACTTC

D gene: -
J gene: TRBJ2-1
clone size: -
V gene: TRBV7-3
CDR3 protein: CASSFIRDNEQFF
CDR3 DNA: TGTGCCAGCAGCTTCATACGGGACAATGAGCAGTTCTTC

D gene: -
J gene: TRBJ2-5
clone size: -
V gene: TRBV28
CDR3 protein: CASSFEGVGEETQYF
CDR3 DNA: TGTGCCAGCAGTTTCGAGGGGGTTGGGGAAGAGACCCAGTACTTC

D gene: -
J gene: TRBJ2-3
clone size: -
V gene: TRBV29-1
CDR3 protein: CSVETFSAGLGSDTQYF
CDR3 DNA: TGCAGCGTTGAAACTTTTTCCGCTGGGTTGGGGAGTGATACGCAGTATTTT

D gene: TRBD1
J gene: TRBJ1-6
clone size: -
V gene: TRBV4-2
CDR3 protein: CASSPRLTGGNSPLHF
CDR3 DNA: TGTGCCAGCAGCCCACGTTTGACAGGGGGAAATTCACCCCTCCACTTT

D gene: -
J gene: TRBJ2-7
clone size: -
V gene: TRBV5-1
CDR3 protein: CASSLGPSDEQYF
CDR3 DNA: TGCGCCAGCAGCTTGGGTCCGTCTGACGAGCAGTACTTC

D gene: TRBD2
J gene: TRBJ2-3
clone size: -
V gene: TRBV11-3
CDR3 protein: CASSLFSGDTDTQYF
CDR3 DNA: TGTGCCAGCAGCTTATTTAGCGGGGACACAGATACGCAGTATTTT

D gene: -
J gene: TRBJ2-5
clone size: -
V gene: TRBV20-1
CDR3 protein: CSASRGNPGETQYF
CDR3 DNA: TGCAGTGCTAGTCGCGGGAACCCCGGGGAGACCCAGTACTTC

D gene: TRBD1
J gene: TRBJ1-2
clone size: -
V gene: TRBV29-1
CDR3 protein: CSAAGQGLYLGGYTF
CDR3 DNA: TGCAGCGCGGCCGGACAGGGCCTTTACCTGGGTGGCTACACCTTC

D gene: -
J gene: TRBJ2-7
clone size: -
V gene: TRBV3-1/TRBV3-2
CDR3 protein: CASSQDGQRPIEQYF
CDR3 DNA: TGTGCCAGCAGCCAAGACGGCCAGAGGCCGATCGAGCAGTACTTC

D gene: TRBD2
J gene: TRBJ2-1
clone size: -
V gene: TRBV3-1/TRBV3-2
CDR3 protein: CASSRPAAGGPNEQFF
CDR3 DNA: TGTGCCAGCAGCCGGCCGGCTGCGGGAGGGCCAAATGAGCAGTTCTTC

D gene: TRBD1
J gene: TRBJ1-2
clone size: few
V gene: TRBV13
CDR3 protein: CASSLDTGEEYGYTF
CDR3 DNA: TGTGCCAGCAGCTTAGATACAGGGGAGGAATATGGCTACACCTTC

D gene: -
J gene: TRBJ1-5
clone size: -
V gene: TRBV28
CDR3 protein: CASRTDRYQPQHF
CDR3 DNA: TGTGCCAGCAGGACCGACAGATATCAGCCCCAGCATTTT

D gene: -
J gene: TRBJ1-2
clone size: -
V gene: TRBV29-1
CDR3 protein: CSVFPSGGGSYGYTF
CDR3 DNA: TGCAGCGTTTTCCCGTCCGGGGGAGGGAGCTATGGCTACACCTTC

D gene: -
J gene: TRBJ2-5
clone size: -
V gene: TRBV18
CDR3 protein: CASSPGGQETQYF
CDR3 DNA: TGTGCCAGCTCACCTGGCGGCCAAGAGACCCAGTACTTC

D gene: TRBD2
J gene: TRBJ2-7
clone size: -
V gene: TRBV5-6
CDR3 protein: CASSFGSGGAYEQYF
CDR3 DNA: TGTGCCAGCAGCTTTGGTAGCGGGGGGGCCTACGAGCAGTACTTC

D gene: TRBD1
J gene: TRBJ1-1
clone size: -
V gene: TRBV19
CDR3 protein: CASSMVQRQGANFF
CDR3 DNA: TGTGCCAGTAGTATGGTCCAACGACAGGGTGCGAACTTCTTT

D gene: TRBD1
J gene: TRBJ2-6
clone size: -
V gene: TRBV20-1
CDR3 protein: CSASEMGDRASSGANVLTF
CDR3 DNA: TGCAGTGCTAGTGAGATGGGTGACAGGGCTAGCTCTGGGGCCAACGTCCTGACTTTC

D gene: -
J gene: TRBJ1-1
clone size: -
V gene: TRBV28
CDR3 protein: CASSLTGVNTEAFF
CDR3 DNA: TGTGCCAGCAGTTTAACCGGGGTGAACACTGAAGCTTTCTTT

D gene: TRBD2
J gene: TRBJ2-3
clone size: once
V gene: TRBV14
CDR3 protein: CASSQTSGKADTQYF
CDR3 DNA: TGTGCCAGCAGCCAAACTAGCGGAAAGGCGGATACGCAGTATTTT

D gene: TRBD1
J gene: TRBJ2-7
clone size: -
V gene: TRBV7-6
CDR3 protein: CASSDRAGEQYF
CDR3 DNA: TGTGCCAGCAGCGACAGGGCAGGGGAGCAGTACTTC

D gene: TRBD2
J gene: TRBJ2-1
clone size: -
V gene: TRBV28
CDR3 protein: CASSFSGREQFF
CDR3 DNA: TGTGCCAGCAGTTTCAGCGGGAGGGAGCAGTTCTTC

D gene: -
J gene: TRBJ1-2
clone size: -
V gene: TRBV10-2
CDR3 protein: CASSPGGYTF
CDR3 DNA: TGCGCCAGCAGCCCAGGGGGCTACACCTTC

D gene: TRBD1
J gene: TRBJ1-4
clone size: -
V gene: TRBV6-5
CDR3 protein: CASSHRGRHEKLFF
CDR3 DNA: TGTGCCAGCAGTCACAGGGGGCGACATGAAAAACTGTTTTTT

D gene: -
J gene: TRBJ1-2
clone size: -
V gene: TRBV27
CDR3 protein: CASSLAGLGYGYTF
CDR3 DNA: TGTGCCAGCAGTTTAGCGGGGTTAGGCTATGGCTACACCTTC

D gene: -
J gene: TRBJ1-5
clone size: -
V gene: TRBV13
CDR3 protein: CASSLDPPADGQNQPQHF
CDR3 DNA: TGTGCCAGCAGCTTAGATCCGCCCGCGGACGGACAAAATCAGCCCCAGCATTTT

D gene: -
J gene: TRBJ2-7
clone size: -
V gene: TRBV5-1
CDR3 protein: CASRPIVARGYPYEQYF
CDR3 DNA: TGCGCCAGCAGACCTATTGTGGCCCGGGGTTACCCCTACGAGCAGTACTTC

D gene: TRBD2
J gene: TRBJ2-3
clone size: -
V gene: TRBV5-4
CDR3 protein: CASSSRGAYTDTQYF
CDR3 DNA: TGTGCCAGCAGTTCGCGGGGGGCCTATACAGATACGCAGTATTTT

D gene: -
J gene: TRBJ1-2
clone size: -
V gene: TRBV28
CDR3 protein: CASSLFGYGYTF
CDR3 DNA: TGTGCCAGCAGTTTATTCGGCTATGGCTACACCTTC

D gene: -
J gene: TRBJ1-5
clone size: -
V gene: TRBV28
CDR3 protein: CASNYAVPPQHF
CDR3 DNA: TGTGCCAGCAATTATGCGGTCCCCCCCCAGCATTTT

D gene: TRBD1
J gene: TRBJ2-5
clone size: many
V gene: TRBV4-3
CDR3 protein: CASSQETGGAETQYF
CDR3 DNA: TGCGCCAGCAGCCAAGAGACAGGGGGCGCAGAGACCCAGTACTTC

D gene: -
J gene: TRBJ2-7
clone size: -
V gene: TRBV13
CDR3 protein: CASSLGLDRYF
CDR3 DNA: TGTGCCAGCAGCTTAGGCCTAGACCGCTACTTC